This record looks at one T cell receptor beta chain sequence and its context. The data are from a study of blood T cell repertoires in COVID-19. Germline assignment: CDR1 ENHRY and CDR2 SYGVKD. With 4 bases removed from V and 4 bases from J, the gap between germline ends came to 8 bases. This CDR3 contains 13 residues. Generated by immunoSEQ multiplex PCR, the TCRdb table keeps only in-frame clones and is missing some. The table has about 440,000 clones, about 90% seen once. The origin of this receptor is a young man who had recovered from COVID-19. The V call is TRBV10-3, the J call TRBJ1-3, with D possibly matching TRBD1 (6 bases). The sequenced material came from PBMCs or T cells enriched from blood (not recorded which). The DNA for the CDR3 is TGTGCCATCAGTGGGACAGACGGAAACACCATATATTTT. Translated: CAISGTDGNTIYF.